The 17 T cell receptor beta chains below were found in one sample sequenced in a study of graft-versus-host responses after intestinal transplantation. Intraepithelial plus lamina propria lymphocytes were released by processing graft tissue. Only in-frame clones appear in the TCRdb table, and some are missing; sequencing was by immunoSEQ multiplex PCR. This sample carries under 8,000 clones, about 75% of them seen once, and the ten largest clones take roughly 13%. The sequences come from ileum tissue, collected roughly 230 days after intestinal transplant. Every receptor here comes from a human patient who received an intestinal transplant, so some T cells may come from the graft donor.

V and J are TRBV16 and TRBJ2-7; D not certain. The CDR3 has 13 residues. The ends were cut back, 0 bases at V and 7 bases at J, with 10 bases in the middle. CDR1 and CDR2 from the germline V gene are KGHSY and FQNENV. The DNA of the CDR3 is TGTGCCAGCAGCCAATCGCGGCTTGGGGAGCAGTACTTC. This sequence encodes CASSQSRLGEQYF.

This chain connects TRBV5-1 to TRBJ2-1, with D unclear. Trimming took off 3 bases at V and 0 bases at J, with 10 bases between the two ends. The germline V gene encodes CDR1 SGHRS and CDR2 YFSETQ. This CDR3 region has 15 residues. This CDR3 reads CASSSILSSYNEQFF. In DNA, the CDR3 is TGCGCCAGCAGCTCAATCCTGAGCTCCTACAATGAGCAGTTCTTC.

The chain employs TRBV27 and TRBJ2-7; TRBD1 might be the D (6 bases). The germline V gene has CDR1 MNHEY and CDR2 SMNVEV (reference sequence). CDR3 length: 13 residues. Trimming stripped 5 bases from V and 3 bases from J, with 11 bases between. The CDR3 bases are TGTGCCAGCAGTCTCGGACAGAGCTACGAGCAGTACTTC. This sequence encodes CASSLGQSYEQYF.

This clone was seen once. V is TRBV2 and J is TRBJ2-3; D is possibly TRBD2 (5 bases). CDR1 is SNHLY, CDR2 FYNNEI, per germline. Between the trimmed V and J ends, which lost 3 bases and 4 bases, there was a span of 8 bases. This CDR3 spans 13 amino acids. The DNA of the CDR3 is TGTGCCAGCAGTGAGGTGCGGGCAGATACGCAGTATTTT. This sequence encodes CASSEVRADTQYF.

CDR3 protein: CASRLEGEAFF. CDR3 bases: TGCGCCAGCAGACTCGAGGGTGAAGCTTTCTTT. This rearrangement joins TRBV5-1 to TRBJ1-1; D uncertain. The CDR3 runs to 11 residues. With 5 bases removed from V and 7 bases from J, the gap between germline ends came to 9 bases. Germline CDR1 SGHRS, CDR2 YFSETQ.

The chain has TRBV30 and TRBJ2-6; the match to TRBD2 covers 8 bases. The junction had 1 base not matched to a gene; V was cut back by 4 bases and J by 2 bases. CDR1 GTSNPN and CDR2 SVGIG come from the germline V gene (reference sequence). The CDR3 consists of 14 residues. CDR3 protein: CAWTRGAGANVLTF. CDR3 nucleotide sequence: TGTGCCTGGACGCGGGGGGCTGGGGCCAACGTCCTGACTTTC.

The gene calls are TRBV7-6 and TRBJ2-2; perhaps TRBD2 as D (5 bases). Trimming cost V 7 bases and J 1 base, with 7 bases left between them. Germline lookup yields CDR1 SGHVS and CDR2 FNYEAQ. The CDR3 is 13 residues long. The DNA of the CDR3 is TGTGCCAGCATAGCGTGGAACACCGGGGAGCTGTTTTTT. The encoded protein is CASIAWNTGELFF. Combining the CDR3 with reference TRBV7-6 and TRBJ2-2 gives the whole variable domain GAGVSQSPRYKVTKRGQDVALRCDPISGHVSLYWYRQALGQGPEFLTYFNYEAQQDKSGLPNDRFSAERPEGSISTLTIQRTEQRDSAMYRCASIAWNTGELFFGEGSRLTVL.

The table lists this clone with a few counts. V gene TRBV2 combines with J gene TRBJ1-4; D ambiguous. The V end was cut by 3 bases, the J end by 5 bases, with 16 bases between. This CDR3 spans 16 amino acids. Germline values: CDR1 SNHLY, CDR2 FYNNEI. The CDR3 region has the DNA TGTGCCAGCAGTGATTCGGGGTCCACGGCAAATGAAAAACTGTTTTTT. Protein: CASSDSGSTANEKLFF.

This clone was seen just once. This rearrangement joins TRBV6-6 to TRBJ1-1; 10 nucleotides line up with TRBD1. Germline CDR1 and CDR2: MNHNY and SVGAGI (reference sequence). This CDR3 spans 15 amino acids. Trimming at V came to 7 bases and at J to 5 bases, leaving 10 bases not matched to a gene. This CDR3 reads CASNQRQGARTEAFF. As DNA, the CDR3 is TGTGCCAGCAACCAGCGACAGGGGGCGAGGACTGAAGCTTTCTTT.

This chain uses TRBV7-9 with TRBJ2-7; TRBD1 is a possible D gene (6 bases). Germline V gene lookup returns CDR1 SEHNR and CDR2 FQNEAQ (reference sequence). V dropped 11 bases and J dropped 6 bases, with 8 bases sitting between them. This CDR3 region has 9 residues. For the CDR3, the DNA is TGTGCCGTAGGGGGCGAGCAGTACTTC. Its protein product is CAVGGEQYF.

The chain has TRBV15 and TRBJ2-2; no reliable D call. Germline values: CDR1 LNHNV, CDR2 YYDKDF (reference sequence). The CDR3 is made up of 15 amino acids. Trimming cost V 0 bases and J 6 bases, with 11 bases left between them. CDR3 residues: CATSRDPVKSGELFF. The CDR3 DNA follows: TGTGCCACCAGCAGAGACCCGGTGAAGTCCGGGGAGCTGTTTTTT.

This clone was seen only a few times. V usage is TRBV11-2 and J usage is TRBJ2-3, with 9 positions matching TRBD1. Germline V gene sequence: CDR1 SGHAT, CDR2 FQNNGV. V was clipped by 5 bases and J by 3 bases; unmatched bases: 3. CDR3 length: 14 amino acids. The chain's CDR3 is CASSPGTGTDTQYF. The CDR3 coding sequence is TGTGCCAGCAGCCCCGGGACAGGGACAGATACGCAGTATTTT.

This chain connects TRBV6-6 to TRBJ1-6; 8 bases are shared with TRBD1. This CDR3 is 14 amino acids long. The junction had 6 bases not matched to a gene; V was cut back by 5 bases and J by 9 bases. Germline V gives CDR1 MNHNY, CDR2 SVGAGI (reference sequence). CDR3 loop: CASSTSGGRSPLHF. In nucleotides, the CDR3 is TGTGCCAGCAGTACTTCAGGGGGCCGTTCACCCCTCCACTTT.

V gene TRBV6-5 combines with J gene TRBJ2-1; 8 nucleotides match TRBD1. The junction had 4 bases not matched to a gene; V was cut back by 6 bases and J by 3 bases. Germline assignment: CDR1 MNHEY and CDR2 SVGAGI. This CDR3 spans 14 amino acids. CDR3 sequence: CASRGDRSYNEQFF. The CDR3 DNA reads TGTGCCAGCAGGGGGGACAGGAGCTACAATGAGCAGTTCTTC.

This clone has only a few counts. This chain links TRBV7-9 with TRBJ2-1, with 8 bases fitting TRBD2. The ends lost 11 bases at V and 0 bases at J; junction bases unmatched: 9. The CDR3 is 15 amino acids. Germline lookup yields CDR1 SEHNR and CDR2 FQNEAQ (reference sequence). The CDR3 spells CALAGRRPSYNEQFF. The CDR3 nucleotides read TGTGCCTTAGCGGGGAGGAGACCCTCCTACAATGAGCAGTTCTTC.

The chain uses TRBV5-6 and TRBJ1-1, with TRBD1 as a possible D gene (6 bases). Germline CDR1 reads SGHDT; CDR2 reads YYEEEE. CDR3 length: 15 residues. Trimming took 2 bases from V and 3 from J, leaving 14 bases between them. The CDR3 sequence: CASSFGGRAYTEAFF. CDR3 DNA sequence: TGTGCCAGCAGCTTCGGGGGGCGTGCCTACACTGAAGCTTTCTTT.

The chain employs TRBV5-5 and TRBJ2-5; TRBD2 agrees at 11 bases. Germline lookup yields CDR1 SGHKS and CDR2 YYEKEE (reference sequence). V shed 0 bases, J shed 3 bases, and the junction held 10 bases outside the gene matches. The CDR3 consists of 18 residues. The CDR3 bases are TGTGCCAGCAGCTTGGTGCGACTAGCGGGAAAATACGAAGAGACCCAGTACTTC. Protein: CASSLVRLAGKYEETQYF.